The T cell receptor beta chain described here comes from a study of beta chain features in type 1 diabetes. cDNA synthesis used the whole RNA isolate, giving expressed TCRB sequences. The protocol was immunoSEQ multiplex PCR, while the TCRdb copy is restricted to in-frame clones and leaves out a portion. The table shows approximately 380,000 clones, with about 15% occurring only once. Per the germline V gene, CDR1 is SGHTA and CDR2 is FQGTGA. The CDR3 sequence is 14 residues long. V lost 3 bases and J lost 3, with 11 bases in between. This TCR was sampled from a woman aged 18 to 35 in good health. Sequencing was performed on naive CD4+ T cells from blood. The chain carries TRBV7-3 and TRBJ2-5; D is possibly TRBD1 (6 bases). The CDR3, as DNA: TGTGCCAGCAGCTTCCAAGGGGGAGAAGAGACCCAGTACTTC. This codes for CASSFQGGEETQYF.